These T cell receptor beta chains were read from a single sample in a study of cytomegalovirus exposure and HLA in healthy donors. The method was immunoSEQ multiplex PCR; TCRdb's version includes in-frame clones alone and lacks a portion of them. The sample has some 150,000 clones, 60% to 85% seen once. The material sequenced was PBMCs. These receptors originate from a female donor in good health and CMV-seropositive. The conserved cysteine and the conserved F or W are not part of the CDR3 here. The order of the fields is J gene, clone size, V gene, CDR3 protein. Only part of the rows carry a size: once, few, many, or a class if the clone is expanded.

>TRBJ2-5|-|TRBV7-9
ASSRLAGIKNQETQY
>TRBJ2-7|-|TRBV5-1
ASSLQGGSYEQY
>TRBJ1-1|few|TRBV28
ASSLLGTNTEAF
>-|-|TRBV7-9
ASSLGPEQY
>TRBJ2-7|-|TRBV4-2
ASSQGIGGPLGNEQY
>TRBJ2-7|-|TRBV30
AWSLPSGPYEQY
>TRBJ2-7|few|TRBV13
ASSSRTGGYEQY
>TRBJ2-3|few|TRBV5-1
ASSSRGAYTDTQY
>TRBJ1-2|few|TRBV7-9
ASSLSQGAGYGYT
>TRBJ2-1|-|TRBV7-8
ASSLVPAGGEQF
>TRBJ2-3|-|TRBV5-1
ASSLTGQDVADTQY
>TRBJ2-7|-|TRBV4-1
ASTPDPASGRREQY
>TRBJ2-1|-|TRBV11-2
ASSLDWGGNEQF
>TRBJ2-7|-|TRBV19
ASSPRGATSYEQY
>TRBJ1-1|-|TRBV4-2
ASSQGEGGNTEAF
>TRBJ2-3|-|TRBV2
ASVLAGGTTDTQY
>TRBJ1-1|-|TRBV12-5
ASGLFPNTGTEAF
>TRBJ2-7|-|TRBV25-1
ASSELGTGEDEQY
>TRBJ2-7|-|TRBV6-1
ASRPGTGYGEQY
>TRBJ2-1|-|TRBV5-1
ASSPPTGSFYNEQF
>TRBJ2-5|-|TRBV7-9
ASREAGDKETQY
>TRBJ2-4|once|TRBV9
ASSSSAGLVAKNIQY
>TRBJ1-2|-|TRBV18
ASSSGQGARNYGYT
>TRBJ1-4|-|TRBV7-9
ASSWNLDNEKLF
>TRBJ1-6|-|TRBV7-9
ASSLRENHSPLH
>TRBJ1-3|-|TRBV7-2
ASSLVTVSSSGNTIY
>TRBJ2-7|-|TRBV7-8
ASSRGTGHSYEQY
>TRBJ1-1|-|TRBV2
ASSDEQRGRAF
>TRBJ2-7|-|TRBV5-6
ASSLQAAHEQY
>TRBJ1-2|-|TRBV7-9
ASSLDPGDEGYT
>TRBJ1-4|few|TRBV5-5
ASSLGEGEKLF
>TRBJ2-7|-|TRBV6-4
ASSDREWAPRVQY
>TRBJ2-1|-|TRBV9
ATTPWTDYNEQF
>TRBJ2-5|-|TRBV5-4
ASSPPTSQETQY
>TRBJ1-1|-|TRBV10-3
AISLQGGTEAF
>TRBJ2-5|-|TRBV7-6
ASSSQLAGVFETQY
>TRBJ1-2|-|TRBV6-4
ASSGTENYGYT
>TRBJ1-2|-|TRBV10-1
ASSVFTYPANYGYT
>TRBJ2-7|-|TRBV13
ASSLTGGTRREQY
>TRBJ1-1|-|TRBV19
ASSTPGLNTEAF
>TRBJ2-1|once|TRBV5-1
ASSLVSGTGSEQF
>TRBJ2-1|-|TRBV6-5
ASRPSGGASNEQF
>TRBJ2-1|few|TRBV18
ASSESVVYNEQF
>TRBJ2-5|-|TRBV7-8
ASSQMTGGGETQY
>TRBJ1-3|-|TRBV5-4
ASSLEGVDTIY
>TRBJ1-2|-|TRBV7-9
ASSPAAPRYGYT
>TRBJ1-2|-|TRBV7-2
ASSSRQGIWYGYT
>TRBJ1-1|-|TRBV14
ASSQVPGGEAF
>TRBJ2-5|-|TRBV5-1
ASSWGTSSETQY
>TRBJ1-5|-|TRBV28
ASSHGAGGSNQPQH
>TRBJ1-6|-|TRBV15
ATSRTGLGSPLH
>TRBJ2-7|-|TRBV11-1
ASSTRQYSYEQY
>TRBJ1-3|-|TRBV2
ASRDRGTGNTIY
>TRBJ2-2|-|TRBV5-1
ASTWTSGGAGNTGELF
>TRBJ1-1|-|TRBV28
ASTGGGARGTEAF
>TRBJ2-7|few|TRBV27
ASTDPSSYEQY
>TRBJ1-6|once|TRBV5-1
ASSLGAHTDSPLH
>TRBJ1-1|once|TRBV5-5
ASSKRSGGGFTEAF
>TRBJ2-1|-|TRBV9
ASAGGNSYNEQF